The clone carrying this T cell receptor (beta chain) has only a few counts. Its target is unknown. These data are taken from a study of beta chain features in type 1 diabetes. All of the isolated RNA was reverse transcribed, so expressed TCRB transcripts were sequenced. Sequencing was performed with immunoSEQ multiplex PCR; in TCRdb, only in-frame clones are kept and a portion is missing. The sample has approximately 170,000 clones, 7.8% seen once. V lost 5 bases to trimming and J lost 0 bases, with 7 bases between them. The CDR3 is 13 residues long. In germline, CDR1 is SGHTA, CDR2 FQGTGA. Regarding the study as a whole: Patients with Type 1 diabetes showed moderately but significantly shorter TCRB CDR3s in all four CD4+ subsets.

The sample was central memory CD4+ T cells from blood. The clonotype was recovered from a woman aged 35 to 49 with type 1 diabetes. V usage is TRBV7-3 and J usage is TRBJ1-1; D remains unclear. For the CDR3, the DNA is TGTGCCAGCAGCCCCGGGATGAACACTGAAGCTTTCTTT. Encoded protein: CASSPGMNTEAFF.